Below are 17 T cell receptor beta chains sequenced from a single sample in a study of T cell responses to AZD1222 COVID-19 vaccine. Method: immunoSEQ multiplex PCR; TCRdb's copy keeps in-frame clones and lacks some. The sample yields approximately 150,000 clones, approximately 89% seen once. The specimen was peripheral blood, collected on day 0 of AZD1222 vaccination. Every receptor here comes from an adult in good health.

This clone occurred once. The gene calls are TRBV28 and TRBJ2-1; 13 bases map to TRBD2. Germline trimming cut 6 bases from V and 8 bases from J; bases unmatched to any gene: 4. CDR1 and CDR2 from the germline V gene are MDHEN and SYDVKM. The CDR3 is 14 amino acids. In nucleotides, the CDR3 is TGTGCCAGCAGGCGCGGGACTAGCGGGGATGAGCAGTTCTTC. Translation gives CASRRGTSGDEQFF.

CDR3 bases: TGTGCCAGCAGGCCTAGCATCCAAGAGACCCAGTACTTC. Amino acid sequence: CASRPSIQETQYF. The V call is TRBV7-2, the J call TRBJ2-5; perhaps TRBD2 as D (5 bases). CDR3 length: 13 amino acids. Deletions cut 6 bases from V and 1 base from J, with 9 bases between. CDR1 is SGHTA, CDR2 FQGNSA, per germline.

The V and J genes are TRBV5-1 and TRBJ1-1, with 8 bases lining up with TRBD1. The CDR3 runs to 11 residues. Germline CDR1 reads SGHRS; CDR2 reads YFSETQ. J was trimmed by 10 bases and V by 3 bases; bases with no gene match: 2. CDR3 protein: CASSSDRAAFF. In DNA, the CDR3 is TGCGCCAGCAGCTCGGACAGGGCAGCTTTCTTT.

CDR3 residues: CATSGFAGTSGSYEQYF. The CDR3 DNA follows: TGTGCCACCAGTGGCTTTGCCGGGACTAGCGGCTCCTACGAGCAGTACTTC. This rearrangement joins TRBV24-1 to TRBJ2-7, with 11 positions matching TRBD2. The CDR3 is made up of 17 amino acids. Germline assignment: CDR1 KGHDR and CDR2 SFDVKD. J was trimmed by 0 bases and V by 5 bases; bases with no gene match: 8.

The gene calls are TRBV25-1 and TRBJ2-7; the D gene could be TRBD1 or TRBD2 (5 bases each). V gave up 6 bases and J gave up 5 bases, with 17 bases separating them. Germline CDR1 and CDR2: MGHDK and SYGVNS. CDR3 size: 14 residues. The CDR3 is CASSPRDGKNEQYF. Here the CDR3 DNA reads TGTGCCAGCAGCCCACGGGACGGGAAGAACGAGCAGTACTTC.

The V gene is TRBV28, the J gene TRBJ1-1; no clear D gene. The V gene lost 3 bases and the J gene lost 5 bases, with 13 bases spanning the gap. The CDR3 extends over 14 amino acids. Germline loops: CDR1 MDHEN, CDR2 SYDVKM. This CDR3 reads CASSLYGVGTEAFF. The DNA for the CDR3 is TGTGCCAGCAGTTTGTACGGTGTTGGAACTGAAGCTTTCTTT. Based on the CDR3 plus reference TRBV28 and TRBJ1-1, the full variable domain is DVKVTQSSRYLVKRTGEKVFLECVQDMDHENMFWYRQDPGLGLRLIYFSYDVKMKEKGDIPEGYSVSREKKERFSLILESASTNQTSMYLCASSLYGVGTEAFFGQGTRLTVV.

There are a few counts of this clone. V gene TRBV18 combines with J gene TRBJ2-1, with TRBD1 matching 10 bases. Germline V gene sequence: CDR1 KGHSH, CDR2 LQKENI. CDR3 length: 14 residues. J gave up 7 bases and V 4 bases, and 4 bases lay outside the gene matches. The CDR3 DNA is TGTGCCAGCTCACACGGACAGGGGGTGAATGAGCAGTTCTTC. It encodes CASSHGQGVNEQFF. Using reference TRBV18 and TRBJ2-1 for the parts outside the CDR3, the full variable domain is NAGVMQNPRHLVRRRGQEARLRCSPMKGHSHVYWYRQLPEEGLKFMVYLQKENIIDESGMPKERFSAEFPKEGPSILRIQQVVRGDSAAYFCASSHGQGVNEQFFGPGTRLTVL.

The chain employs TRBV7-2 and TRBJ2-7; the match to TRBD1 covers 11 bases. This CDR3 has 15 residues. V gave up 1 base and J gave up 6 bases; unmatched junction bases: 5. The germline V gene encodes CDR1 SGHTA and CDR2 FQGNSA. Here the CDR3 DNA reads TGTGCCAGCAGCTTAGAGGACAGGGGGCGTCTCGAGCAGTACTTC. The encoded protein is CASSLEDRGRLEQYF. Full variable domain (missing parts from reference TRBV7-2 and TRBJ2-7): GAGVSQSPSNKVTEKGKDVELRCDPISGHTALYWYRQSLGQGLEFLIYFQGNSAPDKSGLPSDRFSAERTGGSVSTLTIQRTQQEDSAVYLCASSLEDRGRLEQYFGPGTRLTVT.

The genes are TRBV30 and TRBJ2-7; D may match TRBD1 or TRBD2 (5 bases each). CDR3 length equals 14 residues. CDR1 and CDR2 (germline): GTSNPN, SVGIG (reference sequence). Trimming removed 0 bases at V and 2 bases at J, with 11 bases between. The CDR3 region has the DNA TGTGCCTGGAGTGTATACTCGGGACCCTACGAGCAGTACTTC. Translation gives CAWSVYSGPYEQYF.

The V and J genes are TRBV24-1 and TRBJ1-1, with TRBD1 matching 8 bases. V lost 6 bases and J lost 4; bases outside the gene matches: 3. Germline lookup yields CDR1 KGHDR and CDR2 SFDVKD. This CDR3 region has 13 residues. The CDR3 reads CATSSGGRTEAFF. Here the CDR3 DNA reads TGTGCCACCAGTTCAGGGGGCCGCACTGAAGCTTTCTTT.

The rearrangement links TRBV6-2 or TRBV6-3 to TRBJ2-1; D is perhaps TRBD1 or TRBD2 (6 bases each). The CDR3 loop spans 13 amino acids. Germline V gene lookup returns CDR1 MNHEY and CDR2 SVGEGT. Between the trimmed V and J ends, which lost 5 bases and 13 bases, there was a span of 18 bases. CDR3 DNA sequence: TGTGCCAGCAGTCCCGCCCAAGGGGGACTTCAGTTCTTC. Protein sequence: CASSPAQGGLQFF.

This clone has just one count. The chain joins TRBV28 to TRBJ2-1; 9 bases are a match to TRBD1. In germline, CDR1 is MDHEN, CDR2 SYDVKM. The CDR3 contains 16 residues. V shed 6 bases and J 8 bases; nucleotides not matched to a gene: 14. The CDR3 loop is CASSSTGTGFRDEQFF. In DNA, the CDR3 is TGTGCCAGCAGCTCCACCGGGACAGGGTTCCGCGATGAGCAGTTCTTC.

Notes on this clone: The sample contains more than one DNA sequence encoding this CDR3. This chain links TRBV5-1 with TRBJ1-4; 7 bases align to TRBD1. V was clipped by 0 bases and J by 5 bases; unmatched bases: 1. Germline V gene lookup returns CDR1 SGHRS and CDR2 YFSETQ. The CDR3 contains 14 residues. The chain's CDR3 is CASSLEGGNEKLFF. CDR3 in DNA: TGCGCCAGCAGCTTGGAAGGGGGCAATGAAAAACTGTTTTTT. The full variable domain, completed using reference TRBV5-1 and TRBJ1-4, is KAGVTQTPRYLIKTRGQQVTLSCSPISGHRSVSWYQQTPGQGLQFLFEYFSETQRNKGNFPGRFSGRQFSNSRSEMNVSTLELGDSALYLCASSLEGGNEKLFFGSGTQLSVL.

The chain combines TRBV6-5 with TRBJ2-7; 8 nucleotides match TRBD1. The CDR3 covers 14 residues. Germline V CDR1 and CDR2: MNHEY, SVGAGI. V gave up 5 bases and J gave up 2 bases; unmatched junction bases: 5. The CDR3 spells CASSHRDRTYEQYF. DNA for the CDR3: TGTGCCAGCAGTCACCGGGACAGGACCTACGAGCAGTACTTC.

The chain couples TRBV5-6 to TRBJ2-1; 8 nucleotides match TRBD1. This CDR3 is 15 amino acids long. The J segment lost 4 bases and the V segment lost 1 base, leaving 4 bases of the junction unmatched. The germline CDR1 and CDR2 sequences are SGHDT and YYEEEE. The CDR3 DNA reads TGTGCCAGCAGCTTGCGACAGGGGCTTTACAATGAGCAGTTCTTC. Translating it yields CASSLRQGLYNEQFF.

The V call is TRBV6-5, the J call TRBJ2-6; D unresolved. Germline-derived CDR1 and CDR2 are MNHEY and SVGAGI. Trimming took off 0 bases at V and 2 bases at J, with 5 bases between the two ends. This CDR3 comprises 15 residues. The CDR3: CASSYSRTGANVLTF. In DNA form, the CDR3 reads TGTGCCAGCAGTTACTCGAGGACTGGGGCCAACGTCCTGACTTTC.

For the CDR3, the DNA is TGCGCCAGCAGCCAAGAATTACTTACCGGGGAGCTGTTTTTT. Protein: CASSQELLTGELFF. The V call is TRBV5-1, the J call TRBJ2-2; D gene ambiguous. CDR1 and CDR2 from the germline V gene are SGHRS and YFSETQ. This CDR3 has 14 amino acids. V gave up 4 bases and J gave up 5 bases, with 12 bases separating them.